These T cell receptor beta chains were read from a single sample in a study of cytomegalovirus exposure and HLA in healthy donors. Data came from immunoSEQ multiplex PCR; TCRdb stores just in-frame clones and leaves some out. This table has 85,000 to 100,000 clones, about four fifths appearing once. Sequencing was carried out using PBMCs. Source of these receptors: a young woman in good health and CMV-seropositive. Both conserved end residues are part of each CDR3. The order of the fields is V gene, CDR3 length, D gene, clone size, J gene, CDR3 DNA, CDR3 protein. The D gene is left open where the match is weak. Only some rows state a clone size, as once, few, many or a class for expanded clones.

TRBV28	14	.	.	TRBJ2-7	TGTGCCAGCAGTTTGGGCTCTTCTCCCTACGAGCAGTACTTC	CASSLGSSPYEQYF
TRBV2	15	TRBD1	.	TRBJ1-5	TGTGCCAGCAGAAGGCCGGGACAGGGTACGGAGCCCCAGCATTTT	CASRRPGQGTEPQHF
TRBV2	15	.	.	TRBJ2-2	TGTGCCAGCAGTGAGTCTCAGGAGGGGACCGGGGAGCTGTTTTTT	CASSESQEGTGELFF
TRBV5-1	17	TRBD2	.	TRBJ2-1	TGCGCCAGCAGCTTGGGGGCCGGGACTAGCGCCTACAATGAGCAGTTCTTC	CASSLGAGTSAYNEQFF
TRBV7-9	17	TRBD1	.	TRBJ2-3	TGTGCCAGCAGCCCGGTCCGGGACAGGGAACACACAGATACGCAGTATTTT	CASSPVRDREHTDTQYF
TRBV5-1	16	.	.	TRBJ2-6	TGCGCCAGCAGCTTGGCAGGAAGCTCTGGGGCCAACGTCCTGACTTTC	CASSLAGSSGANVLTF
TRBV10-3	16	TRBD2	few	TRBJ2-7	TGTGCCATCAGTGACCTTCATCAACTAGCGACCTACGAGCAGTACTTC	CAISDLHQLATYEQYF
TRBV6-1	15	TRBD1	.	TRBJ2-7	TGTGCCAGCAGTGACCGGGACAGGGGTCCCTACGAGCAGTACTTC	CASSDRDRGPYEQYF
TRBV11-2	15	TRBD2	.	TRBJ2-1	TGTGCCAGCAGCTTAGTGAGCGGGGCCTACAATGAGCAGTTCTTC	CASSLVSGAYNEQFF
TRBV6-5	15	TRBD2	few	TRBJ2-7	TGTGCCAGCAGTTTCTTTAGCGGGAGGGTCTACGAGCAGTACTTC	CASSFFSGRVYEQYF
TRBV6-5	16	TRBD2	.	TRBJ2-3	TGTGCCAGCAGTTACTCTAGCGGGAAACCCACAGATACGCAGTATTTT	CASSYSSGKPTDTQYF
TRBV27	15	.	.	TRBJ2-5	TGTGCCAGCAGTAGAACGGGGACAAACCAAGAGACCCAGTACTTC	CASSRTGTNQETQYF
TRBV19	13	TRBD1	.	TRBJ2-7	TGTGCCAGTAGTATAGGACAGGGTTACGAGCAGTACTTC	CASSIGQGYEQYF
TRBV4-2	17	.	.	TRBJ2-1	TGTGCCAGCAGCCAAGTAGGTAGCGATAGCTCCTACAATGAGCAGTTCTTC	CASSQVGSDSSYNEQFF
TRBV13	15	.	.	TRBJ2-3	TGTGCCAGCAGCTCAAACTGGGGCGGTCATGATACGCAGTATTTT	CASSSNWGGHDTQYF
TRBV5-1	13	.	.	TRBJ1-2	TGCGCCAGCAGCCTCCTTGGGGAGTATGGCTACACCTTC	CASSLLGEYGYTF
TRBV11-2	15	.	.	TRBJ1-1	TGTGCCAGCAGCTTAGATTGGGGGCGACGGACTGAAGCTTTCTTT	CASSLDWGRRTEAFF
TRBV5-1	14	TRBD1	.	TRBJ1-1	TGCGCCAGCAGCCAAGGGACAGAGGTACCTGGAGCTTTCTTT	CASSQGTEVPGAFF
TRBV2	13	.	.	TRBJ1-1	TGTGCCAGCAGTGTAACGGGAAACACTGAAGCTTTCTTT	CASSVTGNTEAFF
TRBV7-6	13	.	.	TRBJ1-5	TGTGCCAGCAGCCCTCTGCGGGATCAGCCCCAGCATTTT	CASSPLRDQPQHF